This TCR beta chain comes out of a study of molecular identifiers for immune sequencing clone quantification. Study-wide results and limits: One million naive cells reportedly did not prevent detection of spiked Jurkat TCR RNA from one cell. Barcode collisions between identical TCR molecules could shrink estimates of highly expanded clone sizes.

TCRdb itself ran the PCR reads through MiXCR, one entry per CDR3 protein. Found here are 490,000 or so distinct CDR3 sequences, about a quarter of them singletons; the top ten hold just over 0.75%. This clonotype was picked up many times. Its antigen is still unknown. Naive CD8 T cells were picked out by sorting for CD8+CD4-CCR7+CD45RA+. The sequence came from a human donor in good health. Some libraries in this study had Jurkat cell RNA spiked in. The sample comprised naive CD8+ T cells from blood, with Jurkat cell RNA spiked in. The subset: FACS-sorted CD8+CD4-CCR7+CD45RA+ naive T cells.

In DNA form, the CDR3 reads TGTGCCAGCAGCTGGGGTTTAGTGGTGGACACAGATACGCAGTATTTT. The encoded protein is CASSWGLVVDTDTQYF. The J gene is TRBJ2-3, the V gene TRBV7-9; D uncertain. The germline V and J ends were trimmed by 4 bases and 2 bases, with 16 bases remaining between them. The CDR3 runs 16 residues. CDR1 and CDR2 (germline): SEHNR, FQNEAQ (reference sequence).